Listed here is a single T cell receptor (beta chain). Its matching antigen is unknown. These data are taken from a study of shared clonotypes between healthy human individuals. Study information: Three plates were used per donor for CD4 naive, three for CD4 memory, two for CD8 naive and one for CD8 memory.

This table comes from immunoSEQ multiplex PCR, and its TCRdb copy is limited to in-frame clones, with some not included. The table shows 1,400,000 or so clones, with less than 99% occurring only once. CDR3 size: 16 residues. Trimming left V 4 bases short and J 0 bases short, with 14 bases between. Per germline, CDR1 SGHDN and CDR2 FVKESK. Points from the study as a whole: Shared clonotypes across all four donors exceeded non-shared ones in generation probability.

This receptor was identified in a man aged 25-45 years in good health. What was sequenced was naive CD4+ T cells sorted from blood. The sample's subset: CD45RA+ positively selected. The V and J genes are TRBV14 and TRBJ2-3, with no clear D. The CDR3 coding sequence is TGTGCCAGCAGCCGTGAGACACTCTTTAGCACAGATACGCAGTATTTT. It translates to CASSRETLFSTDTQYF.